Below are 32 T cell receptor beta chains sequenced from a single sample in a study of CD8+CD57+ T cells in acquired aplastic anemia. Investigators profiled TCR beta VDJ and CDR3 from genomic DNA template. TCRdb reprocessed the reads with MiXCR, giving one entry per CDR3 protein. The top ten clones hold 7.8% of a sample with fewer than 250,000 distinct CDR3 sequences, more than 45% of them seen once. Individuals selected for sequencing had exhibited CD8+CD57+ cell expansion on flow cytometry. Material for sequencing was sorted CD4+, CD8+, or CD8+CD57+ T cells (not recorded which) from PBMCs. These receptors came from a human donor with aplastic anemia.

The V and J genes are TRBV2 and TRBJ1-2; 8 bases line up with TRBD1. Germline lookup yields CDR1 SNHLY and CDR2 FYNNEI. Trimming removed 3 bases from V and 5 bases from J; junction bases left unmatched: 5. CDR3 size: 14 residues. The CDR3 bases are TGTGCCAGCAGTGACCAGGGGGCCAAGTATGGCTACACCTTC. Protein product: CASSDQGAKYGYTF.

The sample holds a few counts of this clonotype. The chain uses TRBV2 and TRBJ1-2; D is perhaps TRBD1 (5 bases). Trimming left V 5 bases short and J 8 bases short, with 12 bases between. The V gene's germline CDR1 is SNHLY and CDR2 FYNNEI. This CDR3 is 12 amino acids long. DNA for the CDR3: TGTGCCAGCAGTTTGGGGGTTTGGGGCTACACCTTC. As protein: CASSLGVWGYTF.

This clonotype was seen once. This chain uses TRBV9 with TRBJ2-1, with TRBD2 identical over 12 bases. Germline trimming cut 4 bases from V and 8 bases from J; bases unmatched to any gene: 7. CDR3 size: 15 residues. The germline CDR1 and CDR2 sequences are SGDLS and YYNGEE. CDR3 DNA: TGTGCCAGCAGCCCGACTAGCGGGAGCCGGGATGAGCAGTTCTTC. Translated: CASSPTSGSRDEQFF.

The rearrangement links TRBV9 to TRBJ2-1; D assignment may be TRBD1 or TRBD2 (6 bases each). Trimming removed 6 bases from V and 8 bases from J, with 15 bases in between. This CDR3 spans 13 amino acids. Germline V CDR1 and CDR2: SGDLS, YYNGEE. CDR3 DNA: TGTGCCAGCACCGGGGGCCGGGCCGATGAGCAGTTCTTC. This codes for CASTGGRADEQFF.

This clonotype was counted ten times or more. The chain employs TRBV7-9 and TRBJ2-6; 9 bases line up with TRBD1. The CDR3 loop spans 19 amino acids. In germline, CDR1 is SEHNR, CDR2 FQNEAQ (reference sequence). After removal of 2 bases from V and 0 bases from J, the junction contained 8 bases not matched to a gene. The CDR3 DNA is TGTGCCAGCAGCTTACCCGGGGACAGGGAGGCCTCTGGGGCCAACGTCCTGACTTTC. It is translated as CASSLPGDREASGANVLTF.

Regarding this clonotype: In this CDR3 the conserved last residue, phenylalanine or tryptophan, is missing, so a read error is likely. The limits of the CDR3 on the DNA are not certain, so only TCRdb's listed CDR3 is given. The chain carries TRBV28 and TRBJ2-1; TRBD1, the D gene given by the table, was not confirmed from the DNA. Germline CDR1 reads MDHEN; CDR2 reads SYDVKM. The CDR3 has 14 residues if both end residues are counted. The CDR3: CASRIIQGTGAMFL.

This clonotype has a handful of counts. The CDR3 loop is CASSTDRGGYGYTF. CDR3 DNA: TGCGCCAGCAGCACCGACAGGGGTGGCTATGGCTACACCTTC. The chain has TRBV4-3 and TRBJ1-2; 8 nucleotides align to TRBD1. This CDR3 comprises 14 residues. Germline V gene sequence: CDR1 LGHNA, CDR2 YSLEER. J was trimmed by 4 bases and V by 5 bases; bases with no gene match: 6.

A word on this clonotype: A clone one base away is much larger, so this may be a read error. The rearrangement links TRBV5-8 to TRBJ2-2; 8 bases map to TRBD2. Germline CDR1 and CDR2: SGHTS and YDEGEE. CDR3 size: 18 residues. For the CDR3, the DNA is TGTGCCAGCAGCTTACGGGTAAACAGCGGGAGTTACACCGGGGAGCTGTCTTTT. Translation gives CASSLRVNSGSYTGELSF.

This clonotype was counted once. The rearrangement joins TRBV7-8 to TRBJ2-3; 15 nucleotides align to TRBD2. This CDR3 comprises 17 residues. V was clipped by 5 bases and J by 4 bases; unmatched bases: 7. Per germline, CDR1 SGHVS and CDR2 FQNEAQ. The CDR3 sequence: CASSRTSGRAGADTQYF. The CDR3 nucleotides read TGTGCCAGCAGCCGGACTAGCGGGAGGGCCGGGGCAGATACGCAGTATTTT. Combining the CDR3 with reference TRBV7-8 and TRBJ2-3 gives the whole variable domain GAGVSQSPRYKVAKRGQDVALRCDPISGHVSLFWYQQALGQGPEFLTYFQNEAQLDKSGLPSDRFFAERPEGSVSTLKIQRTQQEDSAVYLCASSRTSGRAGADTQYFGPGTRLTVL.

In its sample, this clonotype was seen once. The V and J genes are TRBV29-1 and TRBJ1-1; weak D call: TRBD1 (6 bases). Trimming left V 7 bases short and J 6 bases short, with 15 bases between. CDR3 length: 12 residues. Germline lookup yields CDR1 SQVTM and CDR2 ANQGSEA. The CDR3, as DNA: TGCAGCGGCTCACGGGACACTTCTGAAGCTTTCTTT. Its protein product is CSGSRDTSEAFF.

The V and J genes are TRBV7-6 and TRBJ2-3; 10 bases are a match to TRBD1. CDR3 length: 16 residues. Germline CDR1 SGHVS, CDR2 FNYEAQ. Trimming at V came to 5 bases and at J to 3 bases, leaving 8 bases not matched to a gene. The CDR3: CASSERDRGRTDTQYF. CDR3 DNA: TGTGCCAGCAGCGAACGGGACAGGGGTAGAACAGATACGCAGTATTTT. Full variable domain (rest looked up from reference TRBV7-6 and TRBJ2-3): GAGVSQSPRYKVTKRGQDVALRCDPISGHVSLYWYRQALGQGPEFLTYFNYEAQQDKSGLPNDRFSAERPEGSISTLTIQRTEQRDSAMYRCASSERDRGRTDTQYFGPGTRLTVL.

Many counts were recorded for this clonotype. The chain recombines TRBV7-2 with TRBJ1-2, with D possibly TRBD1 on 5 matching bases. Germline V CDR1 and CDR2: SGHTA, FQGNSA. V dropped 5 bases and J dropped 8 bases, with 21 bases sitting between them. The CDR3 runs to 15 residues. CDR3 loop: CASSDNRDRDSGYTF. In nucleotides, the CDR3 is TGTGCCAGCAGCGATAACCGGGACCGGGACTCCGGCTACACCTTC.

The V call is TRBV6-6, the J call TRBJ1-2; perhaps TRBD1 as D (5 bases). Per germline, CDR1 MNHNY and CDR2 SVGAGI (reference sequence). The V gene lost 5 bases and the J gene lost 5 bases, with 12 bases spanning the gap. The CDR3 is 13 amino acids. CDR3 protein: CASSPGTTYGYTF. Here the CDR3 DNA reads TGTGCCAGCAGTCCAGGGACTACATATGGCTACACCTTC.

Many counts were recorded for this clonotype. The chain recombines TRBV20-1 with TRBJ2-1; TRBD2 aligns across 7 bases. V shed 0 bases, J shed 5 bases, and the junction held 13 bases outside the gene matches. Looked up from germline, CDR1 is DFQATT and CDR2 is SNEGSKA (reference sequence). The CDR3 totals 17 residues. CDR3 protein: CSARDPELGRANNEQFF. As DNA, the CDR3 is TGCAGTGCTAGAGACCCAGAACTAGGGAGGGCTAACAATGAGCAGTTCTTC.

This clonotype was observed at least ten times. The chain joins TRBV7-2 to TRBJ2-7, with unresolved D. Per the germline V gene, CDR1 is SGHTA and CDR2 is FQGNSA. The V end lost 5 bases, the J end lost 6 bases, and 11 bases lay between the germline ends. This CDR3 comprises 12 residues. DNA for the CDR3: TGTGCCAGCAGCCCCCGTGCCTTCGAGCAGTACTTC. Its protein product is CASSPRAFEQYF.

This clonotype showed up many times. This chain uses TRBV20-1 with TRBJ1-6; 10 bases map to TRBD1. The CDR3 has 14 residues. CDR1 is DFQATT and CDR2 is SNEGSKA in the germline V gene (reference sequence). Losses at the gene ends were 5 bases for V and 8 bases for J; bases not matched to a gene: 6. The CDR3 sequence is CSAPGTGDHSPLHF. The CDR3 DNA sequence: TGCAGTGCTCCCGGGACAGGGGATCATTCACCCCTCCACTTT.

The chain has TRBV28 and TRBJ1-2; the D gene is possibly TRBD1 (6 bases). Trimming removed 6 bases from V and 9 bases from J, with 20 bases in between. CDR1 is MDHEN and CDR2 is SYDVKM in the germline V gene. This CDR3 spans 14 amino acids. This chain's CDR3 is CASRAPEGGVSYTF. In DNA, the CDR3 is TGTGCCAGCAGGGCGCCAGAGGGGGGCGTTAGCTACACCTTC.

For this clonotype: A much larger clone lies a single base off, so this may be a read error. The CDR3 bases are TGTGCCAACAGCTTGATACGACTTTCGAACACCGGGGAGCTGTTTTTT. Translation: CANSLIRLSNTGELFF. The chain is built from TRBV7-3 and TRBJ2-2; D uncertain. The CDR3 length is 16 residues. CDR1 and CDR2 (germline): SGHTA, FQGTGA.

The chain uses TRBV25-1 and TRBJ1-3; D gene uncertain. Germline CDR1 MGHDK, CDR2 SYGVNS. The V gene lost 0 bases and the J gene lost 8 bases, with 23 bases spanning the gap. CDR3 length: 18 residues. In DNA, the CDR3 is TGTGCCAGCAGTGAATATAGTTCGCTTGACCTCAATGTGGACACCATATATTTT. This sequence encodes CASSEYSSLDLNVDTIYF.

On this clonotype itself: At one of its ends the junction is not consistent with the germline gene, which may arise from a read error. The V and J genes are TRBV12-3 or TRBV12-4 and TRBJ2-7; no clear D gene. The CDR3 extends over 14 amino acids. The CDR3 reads CANSFLGPRYEQYF. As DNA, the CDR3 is TGTGCCAACAGTTTTTTGGGCCCCCGCTACGAGCAGTACTTC.

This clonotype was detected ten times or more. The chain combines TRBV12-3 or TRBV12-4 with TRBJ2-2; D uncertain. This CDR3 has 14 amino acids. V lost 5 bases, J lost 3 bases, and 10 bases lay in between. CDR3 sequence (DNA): TGTGCCAGCAGTGAATTGGCCTACACCGGGGAGCTGTTTTTT. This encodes CASSELAYTGELFF.

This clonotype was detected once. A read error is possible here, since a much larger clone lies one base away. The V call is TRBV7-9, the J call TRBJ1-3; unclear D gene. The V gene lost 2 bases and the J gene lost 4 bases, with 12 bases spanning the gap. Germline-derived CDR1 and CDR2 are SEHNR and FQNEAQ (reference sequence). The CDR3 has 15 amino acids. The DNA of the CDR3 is TGTGCCAGCAGCTTATTAAGGGCTAGGGGAAACACCATATATTTT. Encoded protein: CASSLLRARGNTIYF.

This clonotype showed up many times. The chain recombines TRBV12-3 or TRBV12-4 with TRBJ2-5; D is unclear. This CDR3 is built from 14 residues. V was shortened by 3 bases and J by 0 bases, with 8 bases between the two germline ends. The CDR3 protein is CASSFRGYQETQYF. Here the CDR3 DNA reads TGTGCCAGCAGTTTCCGCGGTTACCAAGAGACCCAGTACTTC.

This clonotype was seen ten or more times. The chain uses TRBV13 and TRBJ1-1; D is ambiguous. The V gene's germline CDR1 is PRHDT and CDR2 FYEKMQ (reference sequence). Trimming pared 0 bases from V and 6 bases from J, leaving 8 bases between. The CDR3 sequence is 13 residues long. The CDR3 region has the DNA TGTGCCAGCAGCTTAGGGGGTGCCCCTGAAGCTTTCTTT. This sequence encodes CASSLGGAPEAFF.

CDR3 protein: CSAAGGPSNEQFF. In DNA, the CDR3 is TGCAGTGCTGCCGGAGGTCCTAGCAATGAGCAGTTCTTC. The chain carries TRBV20-1 and TRBJ2-1, with D possibly being TRBD2 (5 bases). The germline V gene encodes CDR1 DFQATT and CDR2 SNEGSKA (reference sequence). V lost 5 bases and J 6 bases, leaving 14 bases between the germline ends. The CDR3 contains 13 residues.

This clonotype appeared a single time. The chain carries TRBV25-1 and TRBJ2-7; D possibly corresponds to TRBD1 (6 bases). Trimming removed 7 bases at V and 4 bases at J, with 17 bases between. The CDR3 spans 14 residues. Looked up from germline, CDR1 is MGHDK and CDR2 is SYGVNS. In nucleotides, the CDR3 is TGTGCCAGCACCAACGTCAGGGGCGGATACGAGCAGTACTTC. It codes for CASTNVRGGYEQYF.

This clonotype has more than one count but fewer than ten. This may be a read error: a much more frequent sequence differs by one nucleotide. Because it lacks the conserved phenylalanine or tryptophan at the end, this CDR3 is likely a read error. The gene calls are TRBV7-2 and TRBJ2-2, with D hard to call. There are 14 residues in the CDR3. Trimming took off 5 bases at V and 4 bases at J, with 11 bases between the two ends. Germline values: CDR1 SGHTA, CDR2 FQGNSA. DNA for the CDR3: TGTGCCAGCAGCCCCCCTGTCCTCACCGGGGAGCTGTTTCTT. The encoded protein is CASSPPVLTGELFL.

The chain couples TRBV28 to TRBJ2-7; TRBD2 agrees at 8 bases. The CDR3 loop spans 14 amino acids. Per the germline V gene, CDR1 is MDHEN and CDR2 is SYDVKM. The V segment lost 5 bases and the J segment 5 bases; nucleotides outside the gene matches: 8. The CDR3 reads CASSPLPGGDEQYF. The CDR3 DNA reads TGTGCCAGCAGTCCCCTGCCCGGGGGGGACGAGCAGTACTTC.

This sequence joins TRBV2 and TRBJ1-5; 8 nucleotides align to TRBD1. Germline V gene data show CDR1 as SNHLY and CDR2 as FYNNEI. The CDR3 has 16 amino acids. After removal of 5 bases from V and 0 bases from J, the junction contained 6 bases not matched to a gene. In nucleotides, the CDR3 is TGTGCCAGCAGTATCAACACAGGGGGTAGCAATCAGCCCCAGCATTTT. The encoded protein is CASSINTGGSNQPQHF.

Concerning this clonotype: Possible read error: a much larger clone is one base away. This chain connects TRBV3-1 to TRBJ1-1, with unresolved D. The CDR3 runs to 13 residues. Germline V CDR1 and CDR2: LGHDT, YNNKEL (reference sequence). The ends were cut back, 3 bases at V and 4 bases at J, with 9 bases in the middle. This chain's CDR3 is CASSHGWCTEAFF. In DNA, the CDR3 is TGTGCCAGCAGCCACGGGTGGTGCACTGAAGCTTTCTTT.

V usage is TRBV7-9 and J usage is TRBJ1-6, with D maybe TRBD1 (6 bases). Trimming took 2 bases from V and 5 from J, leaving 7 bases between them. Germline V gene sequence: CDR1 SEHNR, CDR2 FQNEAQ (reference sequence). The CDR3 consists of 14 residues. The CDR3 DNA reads TGTGCCAGCAGCTTAACAGGGAATAATTCACCCCTCCACTTT. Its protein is CASSLTGNNSPLHF.

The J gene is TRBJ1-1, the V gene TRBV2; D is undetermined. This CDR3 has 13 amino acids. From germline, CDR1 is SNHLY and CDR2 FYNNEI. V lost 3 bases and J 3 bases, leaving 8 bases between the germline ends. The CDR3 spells CASSDNTDTEAFF. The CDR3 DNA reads TGTGCCAGCAGTGACAACACGGACACTGAAGCTTTCTTT. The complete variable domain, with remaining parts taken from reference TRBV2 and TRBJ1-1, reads EPEVTQTPSHQVTQMGQEVILRCVPISNHLYFYWYRQILGQKVEFLVSFYNNEISEKSEIFDDQFSVERPDGSNFTLKIRSTKLEDSAMYFCASSDNTDTEAFFGQGTRLTVV.